A single sample gave rise to the 11 T cell receptor beta chains below, sequenced in a study of shared clonotypes between healthy human individuals. TCRdb's copy holds only in-frame clones and misses some; the assay was immunoSEQ multiplex PCR. The repertoire includes approximately 470,000 clones, around 73% of them detected once, and 12% sits in the top ten. The material sequenced was PBMCs. The receptors originated from a woman between 40 and 50 years old in good health. Some clones in this sample may be carry-over from other donors' samples.

In its sample, this clone was seen a few times. The rearrangement links TRBV27 to TRBJ2-7; 7 bases align to TRBD2. This CDR3 has 18 residues. Losses at the gene ends were 5 bases for V and 0 bases for J; bases not matched to a gene: 16. The germline CDR1 and CDR2 sequences are MNHEY and SMNVEV (reference sequence). CDR3 bases: TGTGCCAGCAGTGCCCTACCCCAACTAGCGCTAAGCTCCTACGAGCAGTACTTC. It codes for CASSALPQLALSSYEQYF.

Of note for this clone: The sample has other DNA sequences that encode this CDR3 too. The chain carries TRBV5-1 and TRBJ1-5; D is unresolved. The CDR3 spans 13 residues. Germline lookup yields CDR1 SGHRS and CDR2 YFSETQ. V was trimmed by 0 bases and J by 1 base, leaving 2 bases between them. The CDR3 DNA reads as TGCGCCAGCAGCTTGGGAAGCAATCAGCCCCAGCATTTT. Its translation is CASSLGSNQPQHF.

The chain uses TRBV9 and TRBJ2-7, with 13 bases identical to TRBD2. J gave up 5 bases and V 4 bases, and 12 bases lay outside the gene matches. The CDR3 totals 17 residues. Germline V lookup: CDR1 SGDLS, CDR2 YYNGEE. CDR3 amino acids: CASSNKLAGGPRDEQYF. The CDR3 coding sequence is TGTGCCAGCAGCAATAAACTAGCGGGAGGGCCTAGAGACGAGCAGTACTTC.

The J gene is TRBJ2-3, the V gene TRBV7-2, with 13 bases aligning to TRBD2. CDR3 size: 15 residues. The ends lost 4 bases at V and 4 bases at J; junction bases unmatched: 2. Germline CDR1 SGHTA, CDR2 FQGNSA. CDR3 nucleotides: TGTGCCAGCAGCTGGACTAGCGGGGGTTCAGATACGCAGTATTTT. Encoded protein: CASSWTSGGSDTQYF.

This clone was seen a few times. V gene TRBV5-8 combines with J gene TRBJ1-1, with TRBD1 matching 8 bases. Trimming at V came to 3 bases and at J to 6 bases, leaving 4 bases not matched to a gene. CDR1 and CDR2 from the germline V gene are SGHTS and YDEGEE. The CDR3 consists of 13 residues. This CDR3 reads CASSSRGRAEAFF. CDR3 DNA: TGTGCCAGCAGCTCCAGGGGGCGGGCTGAAGCTTTCTTT.

CDR3 in DNA: TGCGCCAGCGCCCCGACGGGGAGCACAGATACGCAGTATTTT. This encodes CASAPTGSTDTQYF. The chain uses TRBV10-2 and TRBJ2-3; a weak D match, TRBD2 (5 bases). With 8 bases removed from V and 0 bases from J, the gap between germline ends came to 12 bases. The germline gives CDR1 WSHSY, CDR2 SAAADI. The CDR3 runs to 14 residues.

Note on this clone: The same CDR3 is also encoded by other DNA sequences in this sample. This rearrangement joins TRBV9 to TRBJ2-3; D possibly uses TRBD1 or TRBD2 (5 bases each). The V and J ends lost 2 bases and 2 bases respectively, with 9 bases between them. Germline lookup yields CDR1 SGDLS and CDR2 YYNGEE. This CDR3 contains 14 residues. The CDR3 nucleotides read TGTGCCAGCAGCGTTGGGGGAGTCACAGATACGCAGTATTTT. Residues: CASSVGGVTDTQYF. Full variable domain (rest looked up from reference TRBV9 and TRBJ2-3): DSGVTQTPKHLITATGQRVTLRCSPRSGDLSVYWYQQSLDQGLQFLIQYYNGEERAKGNILERFSAQQFPDLHSELNLSSLELGDSALYFCASSVGGVTDTQYFGPGTRLTVL.

The rearrangement uses TRBV28 and TRBJ1-2; 9 bases map to TRBD1. The V and J ends lost 10 bases and 5 bases, in that order; junction bases with no gene match: 11. Germline CDR1 reads MDHEN; CDR2 reads SYDVKM. CDR3 size: 14 residues. The CDR3 DNA sequence: TGTGCCATCGAACTGGGACAGGGAGGGTATGGCTACACCTTC. Residues: CAIELGQGGYGYTF.

The rearrangement joins TRBV11-2 to TRBJ2-1; D unresolved. Germline V CDR1 and CDR2: SGHAT, FQNNGV. V lost 8 bases and J 2 bases, leaving 4 bases between the germline ends. This CDR3 spans 11 amino acids. CDR3 in amino acids: CASGPYNEQFF. The CDR3 DNA reads as TGTGCCAGCGGACCCTACAATGAGCAGTTCTTC.

This chain uses TRBV18 with TRBJ2-6; D is ambiguous. This CDR3 is 17 amino acids long. Germline CDR1 is KGHSH and CDR2 is LQKENI. V lost 5 bases to trimming and J lost 0 bases, with 14 bases between them. CDR3 sequence: CASSTRVFHSGANVLTF. CDR3 coding DNA: TGTGCCAGCTCAACACGGGTCTTTCACTCTGGGGCCAACGTCCTGACTTTC.

V gene TRBV4-3 combines with J gene TRBJ2-3; 11 bases match TRBD1. V was clipped by 3 bases and J by 1 base; unmatched bases: 0. This CDR3 region has 15 residues. Germline V lookup: CDR1 LGHNA, CDR2 YSLEER. Written as DNA, the CDR3 is TGCGCCAGCAGCCAGGGACAGGGGGGCACAGATACGCAGTATTTT. Encoded protein: CASSQGQGGTDTQYF.